The rows below give T cell receptor beta chains drawn from one sample of a study of blood T cell repertoires in COVID-19. The method was immunoSEQ multiplex PCR; TCRdb's version includes in-frame clones alone and lacks a portion of them. The table records roughly 120,000 clones, more than 65% of them present only once. The sequenced sample was peripheral blood. The receptors here all came from a man in his forties or fifties with acute or convalescent COVID-19. The CDR3 runs from the conserved cysteine through the conserved F or W. The order of the fields is V gene, clone size, J gene, D gene, CDR3 DNA, CDR3 protein. D genes are given only for firm matches. The size entry is marked missing in some rows and otherwise reads once, few, many or a size class.

>TRBV3-1/TRBV3-2|-|TRBJ2-7|TRBD1
TGTGCCAGCAGCCAGGACGGACAGGGCGTCGAGCAGTACTTC
CASSQDGQGVEQYF
>TRBV3-1/TRBV3-2|-|TRBJ1-2|-
TGTGCCAGCAGGGGGGCTCGGGGCTACACCTTC
CASRGARGYTF
>TRBV27|-|TRBJ1-2|-
TGTGCCAGCAGTTTCAGGGTCGGTTATGGCTACACCTTC
CASSFRVGYGYTF
>TRBV6-5|-|TRBJ1-5|-
TGTGCCACCTTAGGAGGGGGCAATCAGCCCCAGCATTTT
CATLGGGNQPQHF
>TRBV19|-|TRBJ1-2|-
TGTGCCAGCAGACTTTCTTCGCGGGGTGGGAACTATGGCTACACCTTC
CASRLSSRGGNYGYTF
>TRBV2|-|TRBJ2-3|TRBD2
TGTGCCAGCAGTGAAGGGTGGTCTAGCGGGACCACAGATACGCAGTATTTT
CASSEGWSSGTTDTQYF
>TRBV3-1/TRBV3-2|-|TRBJ1-1|TRBD1
TGTGCCAGCAGCCAACCCGACAGGGCTGGCACTGAAGCTTTCTTT
CASSQPDRAGTEAFF
>TRBV29-1|-|TRBJ2-1|TRBD2
TGCAGCGTGGGCCTAGCGGGGGTTTCCTACAATGAGCAGTTCTTC
CSVGLAGVSYNEQFF
>TRBV9|-|TRBJ2-3|-
TGTGCCAGCAGCGTAGCCGTCACAGATACGCAGTATTTT
CASSVAVTDTQYF
>TRBV24-1|-|TRBJ1-5|TRBD1
TGTGCCACCAGTGATCAGACAGGGGTGCAGCCCCAGCATTTT
CATSDQTGVQPQHF
>TRBV18|-|TRBJ2-7|TRBD2
TGTGCCAGCTCACGCCTCCCTCTAGCGGGGGCTCTCTACGAGCAGTACTTC
CASSRLPLAGALYEQYF
>TRBV27|-|TRBJ2-2|-
TGTGCCAGCAGTTTAAAGGGGGCGGGGACCGGGGAGCTGTTTTTT
CASSLKGAGTGELFF
>TRBV12-3/TRBV12-4|few|TRBJ1-1|-
TGTGCCAGCACCTCGACAGGGAACACTGAAGCTTTCTTT
CASTSTGNTEAFF
>TRBV25-1|-|TRBJ1-3|TRBD1
TGTGCCAGCAGTGAATTAAGGGATGGCACAGGGGCTGAAAACACCATATATTTT
CASSELRDGTGAENTIYF
>TRBV5-4|-|TRBJ2-6|-
TGTGCCAGCAGCTGGGCAGGGGAAGTCTCTGGGGCCAACGTCCTGACTTTC
CASSWAGEVSGANVLTF
>TRBV11-2|many|TRBJ1-6|-
TGTGCCAGCAGCTTGAACAGGGATCCCTATAATTCACCCCTCCACTTT
CASSLNRDPYNSPLHF
>TRBV3-1/TRBV3-2|-|TRBJ1-3|-
TGTGCCAGCAGCCAACGGGGGGCAAGAAACACCATATATTTT
CASSQRGARNTIYF
>TRBV10-1|-|TRBJ2-3|TRBD1
TGCGCCACTGGGACAGGGGAGATTGGTACGCAGTATTTT
CATGTGEIGTQYF
>TRBV27|-|TRBJ1-1|-
TGTGCCAGCAGTCACTCTCGGGGGGGATCGGGGAACACTGAAGCTTTCTTT
CASSHSRGGSGNTEAFF
>TRBV6-5|-|TRBJ2-7|TRBD1
TGTGCCACCGGGACAGGGATTGGCGAGCAGTACTTC
CATGTGIGEQYF